The 13 T cell receptor beta chains listed next were all sequenced from one sample in a study of post-analysis software for immune sequencing data. The antigens for these receptors are not known. The authors incorporated unique molecular identifiers into the TCR beta cDNA libraries. Each CDR3 protein gets one entry after TCRdb re-called the PCR reads with MiXCR. The sample lists 750,000 to 950,000 distinct CDR3 sequences, roughly 50% occurring once. General study points: Patients showed TRBV5-6, TRBV5-1 and TRBV20-1 among 4 or 5 TRBV segments more frequent than in controls.

Sequenced input: blood. These receptors came from a girl aged 5-17 years with multiple sclerosis.

Here the CDR3 DNA reads TGCGCCAGCAGCGCGGGGAGGGTCGCAGATACGCAGTATTTT. Translated, it gives CASSAGRVADTQYF. The chain couples TRBV5-1 to TRBJ2-3, with 7 bases identical to TRBD2. CDR1 SGHRS and CDR2 YFSETQ come from the germline V gene. J was trimmed by 4 bases and V by 4 bases; bases with no gene match: 6. CDR3 size: 14 residues.

The J gene is TRBJ2-1, the V gene TRBV28, with 11 nucleotides matching TRBD2. The CDR3 runs 13 residues. The trim removed 10 bases at V and 9 bases at J, leaving 8 bases unmatched. CDR1 is MDHEN, CDR2 SYDVKM, per germline. This CDR3 is CATGIAGGAEQFF. The CDR3 DNA reads TGTGCCACGGGAATAGCGGGAGGGGCTGAGCAGTTCTTC.

The chain employs TRBV5-1 and TRBJ2-3; weak D call: TRBD2 (6 bases). The CDR3 consists of 15 residues. V lost 3 bases, J lost 4 bases, and 15 bases lay in between. Germline assignment: CDR1 SGHRS and CDR2 YFSETQ. CDR3 protein: CASSYYQPGADTQYF. The CDR3 coding sequence is TGCGCCAGCAGCTATTACCAACCGGGGGCAGATACGCAGTATTTT.

V gene TRBV20-1 combines with J gene TRBJ2-6, with a tentative D call TRBD1 (6 bases). CDR1 DFQATT and CDR2 SNEGSKA come from the germline V gene (reference sequence). V lost 6 bases to trimming and J lost 2 bases, with 11 bases between them. CDR3 length equals 14 residues. CDR3 DNA sequence: TGCAGTGCCAGGGGTGGGACTGGGGCCAACGTCCTGACTTTC. Its protein is CSARGGTGANVLTF.

Only a few counts were recorded for this clonotype. The V gene is TRBV5-1, the J gene TRBJ2-7, with D hard to call. The CDR3 is made up of 17 amino acids. Germline V CDR1 and CDR2: SGHRS, YFSETQ. Trimming left V 5 bases short and J 4 bases short, with 25 bases between. CDR3 bases: TGCGCCAGCAGGGGCCAGGCGAAAACTTCTGAACATTACGAGCAGTACTTC. This translates into CASRGQAKTSEHYEQYF. The full variable domain, rest sourced from reference TRBV5-1 and TRBJ2-7, is KAGVTQTPRYLIKTRGQQVTLSCSPISGHRSVSWYQQTPGQGLQFLFEYFSETQRNKGNFPGRFSGRQFSNSRSEMNVSTLELGDSALYLCASRGQAKTSEHYEQYFGPGTRLTVT.

This clonotype was observed a handful of times. V is TRBV3-1 and J is TRBJ1-5; 9 bases align to TRBD1. Per germline, CDR1 LGHDT and CDR2 YNNKEL (reference sequence). J lost 6 bases, V lost 6 bases, and 6 bases had no gene match. CDR3 length: 14 residues. The CDR3 DNA reads TGTGCCAGCAGTCCCACAGGGGGCAGTCAGCCCCAGCATTTT. Its protein product is CASSPTGGSQPQHF.

This clonotype was counted only a few times. The gene calls are TRBV5-1 and TRBJ2-7, with 7 positions matching TRBD1. The CDR3 is 15 residues long. V lost 3 bases and J lost 0; bases outside the gene matches: 6. Per germline, CDR1 SGHRS and CDR2 YFSETQ. This chain's CDR3 is CASSSPRDSSYEQYF. CDR3 nucleotides: TGCGCCAGCAGCTCGCCCCGGGACAGCTCCTACGAGCAGTACTTC.

This chain's CDR3 is CASSLGVRGGGQETQYF. Here the CDR3 DNA reads TGCGCCAGCAGCTTGGGGGTTCGAGGAGGGGGCCAAGAGACCCAGTACTTC. The J gene is TRBJ2-5, the V gene TRBV5-1; D tentatively fits TRBD1 or TRBD2 (6 bases each). CDR1 is SGHRS and CDR2 is YFSETQ in the germline V gene. CDR3 length: 17 residues. V lost 0 bases and J 1 base, leaving 16 bases between the germline ends.

A remark on this clonotype: A junction boundary mismatches the germline segment, possibly from a read error. V is TRBV7-7 and J is TRBJ2-1; 9 bases align to TRBD2. This CDR3 comprises 18 residues. Germline V CDR1 and CDR2: SSHAT, FNYEAQ (reference sequence). The CDR3: CASSPLAPIAGAPNEQFF. The CDR3 bases are TGTGCTAGCAGCCCACTCGCCCCGATAGCGGGAGCCCCCAATGAGCAGTTCTTC.

This clonotype was found a few times. The CDR3, as DNA: TGCGCCAGCAGCTGGACCGGGACAAGAACTAGCACAGATACGCAGTATTTT. This sequence encodes CASSWTGTRTSTDTQYF. This rearrangement joins TRBV5-1 to TRBJ2-3, with D maybe TRBD1 (6 bases). Germline V gives CDR1 SGHRS, CDR2 YFSETQ. With 3 bases removed from V and 0 bases from J, the gap between germline ends came to 17 bases. The CDR3 contains 17 residues.

This clonotype was detected only a few times. This chain links TRBV5-1 with TRBJ2-7; 7 bases match TRBD1. V was clipped by 3 bases and J by 1 base; unmatched bases: 7. The germline V gene has CDR1 SGHRS and CDR2 YFSETQ. This CDR3 region has 15 residues. The CDR3 DNA sequence: TGCGCCAGCAGCTCGGCGACAGGGAAATCCTACGAGCAGTACTTC. Residues: CASSSATGKSYEQYF.

V is TRBV7-2 and J is TRBJ2-7; 8 bases map to TRBD2. CDR1 is SGHTA and CDR2 is FQGNSA in the germline V gene. Germline trimming cut 5 bases from V and 2 bases from J; bases unmatched to any gene: 8. The CDR3 has 15 amino acids. The DNA for the CDR3 is TGTGCCAGCAGCCCTCACGGGACTAGGACCTACGAGCAGTACTTC. Its protein is CASSPHGTRTYEQYF.

V usage is TRBV14 and J usage is TRBJ2-7, with 12 bases that match TRBD1. Germline assignment: CDR1 SGHDN and CDR2 FVKESK. J was trimmed by 7 bases and V by 2 bases; bases with no gene match: 9. The CDR3 totals 16 residues. The CDR3, as DNA: TGTGCCAGCAGCCAATTGAGGGGACAGGGGGCCGGGGAGCAGTACTTC. It encodes CASSQLRGQGAGEQYF.